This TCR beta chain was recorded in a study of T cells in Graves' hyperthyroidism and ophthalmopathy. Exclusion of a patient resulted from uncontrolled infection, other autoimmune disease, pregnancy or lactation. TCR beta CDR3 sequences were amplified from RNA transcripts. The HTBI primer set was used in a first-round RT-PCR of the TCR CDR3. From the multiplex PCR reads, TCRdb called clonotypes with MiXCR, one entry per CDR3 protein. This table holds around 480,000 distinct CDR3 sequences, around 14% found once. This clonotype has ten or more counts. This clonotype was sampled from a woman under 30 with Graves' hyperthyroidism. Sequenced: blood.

The CDR3, as DNA: TGTGCCAGCAGTCGCCGGACTAGTAATTGGGTGACCCAGTACTTC. Residues: CASSRRTSNWVTQYF. The V gene is TRBV12-3 or TRBV12-4, the J gene TRBJ2-5; 7 positions match TRBD2. The CDR3 is 15 residues long. V shed 5 bases and J 7 bases; nucleotides not matched to a gene: 13.